This is a list of T cell receptor beta chains from one sample in a study of blood T cell repertoires in COVID-19. Method: immunoSEQ multiplex PCR; TCRdb's copy keeps in-frame clones and lacks some. Of 200,000 to 250,000 clones in the sample, around 83% were seen once. Sample: peripheral blood. These receptors all come from a man in his forties or fifties with active or convalescent COVID-19. CDR3s include the opening cysteine and the closing phenylalanine or tryptophan. The D gene is left open where the match is weak. Rows give clone size only sometimes, using once, few, many, or a class for an expanded clone.

D gene	clone size	V gene	J gene	CDR3 DNA	CDR3 protein
-	-	TRBV28	TRBJ2-1	TGTGCCAGCAGCTCACTTGGGGCGAGCTCCTACAATGAGCAGTTCTTC	CASSSLGASSYNEQFF
TRBD2	-	TRBV6-5	TRBJ2-2	TGTGCCAGCCGAATTAGCGGGGGGAACACCGGGGAGCTGTTTTTT	CASRISGGNTGELFF
-	few	TRBV3-1/TRBV3-2	TRBJ1-2	TGTGCCAGCAGCGCAACGACAGTGAACTATGGCTACACCTTC	CASSATTVNYGYTF
-	-	TRBV28	TRBJ1-5	TGTGCCAGCAGGATGGGGGGTGAGCAGCCCCAGCATTTT	CASRMGGEQPQHF
TRBD2	-	TRBV11-3	TRBJ2-1	TGTGCCAGCAGCTTAGATAAGGGCGGGAGGTTTAATGAGCAGTTCTTC	CASSLDKGGRFNEQFF
-	-	TRBV21-1	TRBJ2-2	TGTGCCAGCAGCGAAACAGGGGGGGAGCTGTTTTTT	CASSETGGELFF
-	few	TRBV6-5	TRBJ1-1	TGTGCCAGCAGAAAGTCTCAGGTGAACACTGAAGCTTTCTTT	CASRKSQVNTEAFF
-	-	TRBV29-1	TRBJ2-3	TGCAGCCCCTACTCGACCGGACTTCACACAGATACGCAGTATTTT	CSPYSTGLHTDTQYF
-	-	TRBV28	TRBJ2-2	TGTGCCATCGGAAAGCGGTTACGCACCGGGGAGCTGTTTTTT	CAIGKRLRTGELFF
-	-	TRBV6-1	TRBJ1-6	TGTGCCAGCAGTGAAGCATTACAGGGAGCCACGAATTCACCCCTCCACTTT	CASSEALQGATNSPLHF
-	-	TRBV29-1	TRBJ1-2	TGCAGCGTTGTGGCGGGGGATGGCTACACCTTC	CSVVAGDGYTF
TRBD2	-	TRBV24-1	TRBJ2-1	TGTGCCACCAGTCCCTCAATGGGACTAGCGTGGAATGAGCAGTTCTTC	CATSPSMGLAWNEQFF
TRBD2	-	TRBV11-2	TRBJ2-2	TGTGCCAGCAGCTTAACTAGCGGGAGTGGGTACACCGGGGAGCTGTTTTTT	CASSLTSGSGYTGELFF
TRBD2	-	TRBV7-7	TRBJ2-5	TGTGCCAGCACCCGGGGATTGGGGGGGGGAGAGACCCAGTACTTC	CASTRGLGGGETQYF
-	-	TRBV30	TRBJ2-4	TGTGCCTGGAGACCTCTCACGGGAGCCAAAAACATTCAGTACTTC	CAWRPLTGAKNIQYF
-	-	TRBV5-1	TRBJ1-2	TGCGCCAGCAGCAGCTCCCTTAGGGGGTTGGGCTATGGCTACACCTTC	CASSSSLRGLGYGYTF
-	-	TRBV28	TRBJ1-4	TGTGCCAGCAGTGGGACTCAATCTAATGAAAAACTGTTTTTT	CASSGTQSNEKLFF
-	many	TRBV5-4	TRBJ2-7	TGTGCCAGCGGGGAGGAGAACTCCTACGAGCAGTACTTC	CASGEENSYEQYF
TRBD1	few	TRBV2	TRBJ1-1	TGTGCCAGCAGTGCGGACAGGTTTGAAGCTTTCTTT	CASSADRFEAFF
-	-	TRBV9	TRBJ1-1	TGTGCCAGCAGCGCGAATCCAGGGGATACTGAAGCTTTCTTT	CASSANPGDTEAFF
-	-	TRBV5-5	TRBJ1-3	TGTGCCAGGGCAGGGGCGTACTCTGGAAACACCATATATTTT	CARAGAYSGNTIYF
-	few	TRBV20-1	TRBJ1-2	TGCAGTGCTAGAGATCCCTTTGGCTACACCTTC	CSARDPFGYTF
-	-	TRBV6-5	TRBJ1-1	TGTGCCAGCATGACGCAGGTGAACACTGAAGCTTTCTTT	CASMTQVNTEAFF
-	-	TRBV6-5	TRBJ2-3	TGTGCCAGCAACCGACAGGGCACAGATACGCAGTATTTT	CASNRQGTDTQYF
-	-	TRBV12-3/TRBV12-4	TRBJ2-5	TGTGCCAGCAGTCCTAGCGACCAAGAGACCCAGTACTTC	CASSPSDQETQYF
TRBD2	-	TRBV7-3	TRBJ2-3	TGTGCCAGCAGCCCCATAGCGGGGCTTGTCGGCACAGATACGCAGTATTTT	CASSPIAGLVGTDTQYF
TRBD2	-	TRBV6-2/TRBV6-3	TRBJ2-2	TGTGCCAGCAGTTACATAGGACTAGCGCTCGGGGAGCTGTTTTTT	CASSYIGLALGELFF
TRBD1	few	TRBV18	TRBJ2-5	TGTGCCAGCTCACAGGACAGGGGGATGATTCTTGGGACCCAGTACTTC	CASSQDRGMILGTQYF
-	-	TRBV28	TRBJ1-1	TGTGCCAGCAGTTTTACCCTGACAGGAACAAACACTGAAGCTTTCTTT	CASSFTLTGTNTEAFF
-	few	TRBV10-3	TRBJ1-5	TGTGCCATCAGTGCTGGGAGTGGGGGGATAGGGAATCAGCCCCAGCATTTT	CAISAGSGGIGNQPQHF
TRBD1	-	TRBV11-2	TRBJ2-6	TGTGCCAGCAGCATACAGGGGGCTGGGGCCAACGTCCTGACTTTC	CASSIQGAGANVLTF
-	-	TRBV6-2/TRBV6-3	TRBJ2-3	TGTGCCAGCAGTTATTTCCGTTTCCCGCAGTATTTT	CASSYFRFPQYF
-	-	TRBV6-5	TRBJ1-3	TGTGCCAGCAACCGGCGGGGAAACACCATATATTTT	CASNRRGNTIYF
-	-	TRBV11-2	TRBJ2-7	TGTGCCAGCAGCCCGGACCCGGGGTGGGAGCAGTACTTC	CASSPDPGWEQYF
-	once	TRBV6-1	TRBJ2-5	TGTGCCAGCAGTGGCACCGGGAAGGGGGATCAAGAGACCCAGTACTTC	CASSGTGKGDQETQYF
-	-	TRBV11-3	TRBJ1-5	TGTGCCAGCAGCTTAAGGGCAGGGTACAATCAGCCCCAGCATTTT	CASSLRAGYNQPQHF
TRBD1	-	TRBV15	TRBJ2-2	TGTGCCACCAGCAGCGACAGGGGGCTCGCCCTCACCGGGGAGCTGTTTTTT	CATSSDRGLALTGELFF
TRBD1	-	TRBV7-8	TRBJ2-2	TGTGCCAGCAGCTCAGGTAGACAGGGGAACACCGGGGAGCTGTTTTTT	CASSSGRQGNTGELFF
TRBD2	-	TRBV5-1	TRBJ2-7	TGCGCCAGCAGCTACCCCCGGACTAGCGGGGCCTACGAGCAGTACTTC	CASSYPRTSGAYEQYF
TRBD2	-	TRBV28	TRBJ2-1	TGTGCCAGCAGTTCCGCACGACTAGCGGCATCCTACAATGAGCAGTTCTTC	CASSSARLAASYNEQFF
-	-	TRBV5-4	TRBJ2-5	TGTGCCAGCAGCTTTGACAGGTATCAAGAGACCCAGTACTTC	CASSFDRYQETQYF
TRBD1	once	TRBV28	TRBJ1-2	TGTGCCAGCAGTTCGGGACAGAGGGGCTACACCTTC	CASSSGQRGYTF
TRBD2	-	TRBV6-1	TRBJ2-3	TGTGCCAGCAGTGAAGAAGTTATGCGGGGGGCAGATACGCAGTATTTT	CASSEEVMRGADTQYF
TRBD1	-	TRBV6-2/TRBV6-3	TRBJ2-5	TGTGCCAGCAGTTACACAGGGGGCCGAGAGACCCAGTACTTC	CASSYTGGRETQYF
TRBD2	once	TRBV3-1/TRBV3-2	TRBJ2-1	TGTGCCAGCAGCCAAGAACAACGACTAGCGCAGTACAATGAGCAGTTCTTC	CASSQEQRLAQYNEQFF
-	-	TRBV7-9	TRBJ1-3	TGTGCCAGCAGCCAGGTGGGGGGTCGGAACACCATATATTTT	CASSQVGGRNTIYF
-	-	TRBV2	TRBJ1-2	TGTGCCAGCACTAGACCTCTCAAGGGAGAGAAGAACTATGGCTACACCTTC	CASTRPLKGEKNYGYTF
TRBD2	-	TRBV6-2/TRBV6-3	TRBJ2-3	TGTGCCAGCAGTTACCTGCAGCGGGGGGGCGGGAGAACAGATACGCAGTATTTT	CASSYLQRGGGRTDTQYF
-	-	TRBV19	TRBJ1-6	TGTGCCAGTAGTATCTACCGGGGGAATTCACCCCTCCACTTT	CASSIYRGNSPLHF
-	once	TRBV6-6	TRBJ1-5	TGTGCCAGCAGTCAAACCTCAGGGGCTCAGCCCCAGCATTTT	CASSQTSGAQPQHF
-	-	TRBV29-1	TRBJ1-1	TGCAGCGTTAGTACAGGGAACACTGAAGCTTTCTTT	CSVSTGNTEAFF
-	-	TRBV2	TRBJ1-1	TGTGCCAGCAGTGTACGGTCTCCTGAAGCTTTCTTT	CASSVRSPEAFF
-	-	TRBV7-2	TRBJ2-6	TGTGCCAGCAGCTTAGACGGACAGACTAACGTCCTGACTTTC	CASSLDGQTNVLTF
-	-	TRBV4-1	TRBJ1-1	TGCGCCAGCAGCCAAGCTTCCGGCGGATACTACACTGAAGCTTTCTTT	CASSQASGGYYTEAFF
-	-	TRBV4-2	TRBJ1-1	TGTGCCAGCAGCCAAGTCACAGGCGGATCTCATGAAGCTTTCTTT	CASSQVTGGSHEAFF
-	few	TRBV4-2	TRBJ1-1	TGTGCCAGCAGCCAAGATTGGGGCAGCATGAACACTGAAGCTTTCTTT	CASSQDWGSMNTEAFF
-	once	TRBV19	TRBJ1-1	TGTGCCAGTAGTATAGACTCAGAGGGCACTGAAGCTTTCTTT	CASSIDSEGTEAFF